This T cell receptor (beta chain) was observed in a study of blood T cell repertoires in COVID-19. Per the original methods: The authors estimated nucleated cell counts from reference gene primer amplification. Assay: immunoSEQ multiplex PCR; the TCRdb copy retains only in-frame clones and omits some. That table is the source of V, J and clone size, and D and trimming were worked out from the DNA. The sample lists under 90,000 clones; about 85% were seen once. The CDR3 consists of 11 residues. J was trimmed by 10 bases and V by 4 bases; bases with no gene match: 0. Germline V CDR1 and CDR2: SEHNR, FQNEAQ (reference sequence). The Seattle site enrolled patients during active infection and followed them longitudinally.

The receptor was derived from a woman between 50 and 59 years old with COVID-19, enrolled during active disease. V gene TRBV7-9 combines with J gene TRBJ2-3; 9 bases are shared with TRBD1. What was sequenced was peripheral blood. CDR3 nucleotide sequence: TGTGCCAGCAGCTGGACAGGGGCGCAGTATTTT. Amino acid sequence: CASSWTGAQYF.